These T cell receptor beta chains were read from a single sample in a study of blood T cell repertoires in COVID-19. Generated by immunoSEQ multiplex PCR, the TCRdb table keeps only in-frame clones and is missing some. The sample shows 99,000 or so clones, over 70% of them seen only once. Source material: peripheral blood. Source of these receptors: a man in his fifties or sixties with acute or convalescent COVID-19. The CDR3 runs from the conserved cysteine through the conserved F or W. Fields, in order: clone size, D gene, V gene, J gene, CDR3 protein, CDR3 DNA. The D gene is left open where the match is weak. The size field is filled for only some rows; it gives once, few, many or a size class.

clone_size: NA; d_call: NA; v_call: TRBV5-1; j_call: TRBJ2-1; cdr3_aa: CASSLAADSYNEQFF; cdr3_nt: TGCGCCAGCAGCTTGGCCGCGGACTCCTACAATGAGCAGTTCTTC
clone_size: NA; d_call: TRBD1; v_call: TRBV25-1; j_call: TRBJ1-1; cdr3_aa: CASSAGTGWAFF; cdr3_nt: TGTGCCAGCAGTGCCGGGACAGGGTGGGCTTTCTTT
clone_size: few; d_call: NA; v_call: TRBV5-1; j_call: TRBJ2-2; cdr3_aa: CASSFQVGTGELFF; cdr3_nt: TGCGCCAGCAGCTTCCAGGTTGGCACCGGGGAGCTGTTTTTT
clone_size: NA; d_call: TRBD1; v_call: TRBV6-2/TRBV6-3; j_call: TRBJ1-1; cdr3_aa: CASSQIGTGTEAFF; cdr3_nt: TGTGCCAGCAGCCAAATAGGGACAGGCACTGAAGCTTTCTTT
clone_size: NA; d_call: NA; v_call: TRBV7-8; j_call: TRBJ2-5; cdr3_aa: CASSLGAYNQETQYF; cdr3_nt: TGTGCCAGCAGCTTAGGGGCCTATAATCAAGAGACCCAGTACTTC
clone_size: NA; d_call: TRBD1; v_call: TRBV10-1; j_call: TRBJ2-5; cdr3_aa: CASSTGVRGQETQYF; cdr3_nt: TGCGCCAGCAGTACAGGGGTGCGTGGGCAAGAGACCCAGTACTTC
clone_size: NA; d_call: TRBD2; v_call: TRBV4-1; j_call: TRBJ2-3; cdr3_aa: CASSQEGSGRAGYTQYF; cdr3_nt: TGCGCCAGCAGCCAAGAAGGTAGCGGGAGGGCCGGGTATACGCAGTATTTT
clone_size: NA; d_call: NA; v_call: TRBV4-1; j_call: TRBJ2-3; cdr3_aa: CASSHPVTTDTQYF; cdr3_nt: TGCGCCAGCAGCCACCCAGTCACCACAGATACGCAGTATTTT
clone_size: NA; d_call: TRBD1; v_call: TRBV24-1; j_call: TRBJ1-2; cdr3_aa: CATSETGEHGYTF; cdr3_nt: TGTGCCACCAGTGAAACAGGGGAGCATGGCTACACCTTC
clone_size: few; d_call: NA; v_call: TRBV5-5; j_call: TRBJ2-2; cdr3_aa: CASSLGRVGGELFF; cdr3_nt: TGTGCCAGCAGCTTGGGCAGGGTAGGCGGGGAGCTGTTTTTT
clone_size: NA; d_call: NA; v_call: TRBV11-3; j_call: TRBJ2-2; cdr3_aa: CASSLFGGTGELFF; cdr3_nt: TGTGCCAGCAGCTTATTCGGTGGCACCGGGGAGCTGTTTTTT
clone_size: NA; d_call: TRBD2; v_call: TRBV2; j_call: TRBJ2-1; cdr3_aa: CASSPLREGEQFF; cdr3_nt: TGTGCCAGCAGTCCCTTGCGGGAGGGCGAGCAGTTCTTC
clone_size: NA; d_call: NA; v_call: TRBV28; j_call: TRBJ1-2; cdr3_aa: CASSLRLYGYTF; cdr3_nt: TGTGCCAGCAGTTTGCGACTCTATGGCTACACCTTC
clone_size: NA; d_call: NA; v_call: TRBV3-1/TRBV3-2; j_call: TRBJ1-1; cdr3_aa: CASSRTQGSEAFF; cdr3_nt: TGTGCCAGCAGCCGGACCCAGGGCAGTGAAGCTTTCTTT
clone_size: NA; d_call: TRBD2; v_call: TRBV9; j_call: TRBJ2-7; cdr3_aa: CASSVASGSFEQYF; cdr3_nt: TGTGCCAGCAGCGTAGCCAGCGGGAGCTTCGAGCAGTACTTC
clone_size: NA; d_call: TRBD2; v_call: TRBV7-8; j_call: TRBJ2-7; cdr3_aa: CASSVRDYLPGGEQYF; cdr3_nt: TGTGCCAGCAGCGTCCGGGACTACCTCCCCGGTGGGGAGCAGTACTTC
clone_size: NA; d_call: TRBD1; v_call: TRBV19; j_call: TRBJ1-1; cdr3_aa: CASSIEGTGGGEAFF; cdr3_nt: TGTGCCAGTAGTATAGAGGGGACAGGGGGAGGTGAAGCTTTCTTT
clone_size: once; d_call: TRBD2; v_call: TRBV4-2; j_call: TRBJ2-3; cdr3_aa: CASSQGLAGAPYTDTQYF; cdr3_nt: TGTGCCAGCAGCCAAGGACTAGCGGGAGCACCTTACACAGATACGCAGTATTTT
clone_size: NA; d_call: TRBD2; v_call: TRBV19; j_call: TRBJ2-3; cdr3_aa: CASRLAGSTDTQYF; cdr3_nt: TGTGCCAGTAGATTAGCGGGCAGCACAGATACGCAGTATTTT
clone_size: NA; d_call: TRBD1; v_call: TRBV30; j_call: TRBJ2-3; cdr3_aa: CAWSGSTGSTDTQYF; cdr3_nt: TGTGCCTGGAGTGGGTCGACAGGGAGCACAGATACGCAGTATTTT
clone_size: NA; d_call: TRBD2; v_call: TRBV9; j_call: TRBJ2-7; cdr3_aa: CASSAGRDYTTYEQYF; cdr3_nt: TGTGCCAGCAGCGCCGGAAGGGACTATACAACCTACGAGCAGTACTTC
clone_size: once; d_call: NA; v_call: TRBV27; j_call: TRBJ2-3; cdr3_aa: CASSLSRSSTDTQYF; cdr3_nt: TGTGCCAGCAGTTTATCTCGGTCTAGCACAGATACGCAGTATTTT
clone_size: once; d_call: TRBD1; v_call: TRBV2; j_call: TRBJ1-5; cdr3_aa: CASSGDSRNQPQHF; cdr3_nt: TGTGCCAGCAGTGGGGACAGCCGCAATCAGCCCCAGCATTTT
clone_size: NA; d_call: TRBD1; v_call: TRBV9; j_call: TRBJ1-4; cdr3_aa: CASSARQGSEKLFF; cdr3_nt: TGTGCCAGCAGCGCCAGACAGGGGTCTGAAAAACTGTTTTTT
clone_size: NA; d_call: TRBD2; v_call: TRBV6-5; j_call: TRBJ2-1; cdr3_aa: CASSPGLARNEQFF; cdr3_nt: TGTGCCAGCAGCCCGGGACTAGCGCGCAATGAGCAGTTCTTC
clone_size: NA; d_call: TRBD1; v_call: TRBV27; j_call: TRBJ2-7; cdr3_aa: CASSGTGNEQYF; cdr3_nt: TGTGCCAGCTCGGGGACAGGGAACGAGCAGTACTTC
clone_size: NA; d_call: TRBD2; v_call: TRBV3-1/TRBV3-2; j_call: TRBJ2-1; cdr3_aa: CASSPGLASNEQFF; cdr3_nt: TGTGCCAGCAGCCCTGGACTAGCGAGCAATGAGCAGTTCTTC
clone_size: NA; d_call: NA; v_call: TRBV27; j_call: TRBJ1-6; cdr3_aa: CASSSRGGDSPLHF; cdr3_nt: TGTGCCAGCAGTTCTCGGGGGGGGGATTCACCCCTCCACTTT
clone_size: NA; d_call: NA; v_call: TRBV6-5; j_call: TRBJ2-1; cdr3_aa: CASSYSFGNNNEQFF; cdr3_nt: TGTGCCAGCAGTTACTCGTTTGGTAACAACAATGAGCAGTTCTTC
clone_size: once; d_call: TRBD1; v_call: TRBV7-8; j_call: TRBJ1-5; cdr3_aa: CASSSTGDQPQHF; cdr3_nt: TGTGCCAGCAGCTCGACAGGGGATCAGCCCCAGCATTTT
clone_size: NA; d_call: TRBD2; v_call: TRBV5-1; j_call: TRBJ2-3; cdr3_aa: CASSFGTSRTRGSTDTQYF; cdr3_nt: TGCGCCAGCAGCTTTGGGACTAGCAGAACCCGTGGAAGCACAGATACGCAGTATTTT
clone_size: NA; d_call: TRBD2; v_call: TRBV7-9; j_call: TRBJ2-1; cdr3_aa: CASSSGTSGSSYNEQFF; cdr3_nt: TGTGCCAGCAGCTCCGGGACTAGCGGGAGCTCCTACAATGAGCAGTTCTTC
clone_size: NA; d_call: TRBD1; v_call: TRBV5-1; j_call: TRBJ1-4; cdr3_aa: CASSPLGQPNEKLFF; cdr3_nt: TGCGCCAGCAGCCCCTTGGGACAGCCTAATGAAAAACTGTTTTTT
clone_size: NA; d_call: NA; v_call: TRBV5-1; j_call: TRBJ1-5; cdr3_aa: CASSLEGYSNQPQHF; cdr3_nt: TGCGCCAGCAGCTTGGAGGGGTATAGCAATCAGCCCCAGCATTTT
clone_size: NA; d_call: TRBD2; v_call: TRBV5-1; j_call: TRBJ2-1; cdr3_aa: CASSLAGTSGYNEQFF; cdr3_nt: TGCGCCAGCAGCTTGGCCGGTACTAGCGGTTACAATGAGCAGTTCTTC